This T cell receptor beta chain was recovered during a study of blood T cell repertoires in COVID-19. For the study at large: Whether acute or convalescent, the COVID-19 samples came from the United States, Italy and Spain.

In the authors' methods: By means of reference gene primer amplification, nucleated cell counts were estimated. Method: immunoSEQ multiplex PCR; TCRdb's copy keeps in-frame clones and lacks some. That table supplies the V and J calls and clone size; D and trimming were determined from the DNA. The sample has about 310,000 clones, around 89% seen once. The sample taken for sequencing was peripheral blood. This sequence was found in a woman aged 40 to 50 with COVID-19, enrolled during active disease.

The CDR3 sequence is CASSQGQGIPAEAFF. CDR3 nucleotides: TGTGCCAGCAGCCAGGGACAGGGGATACCGGCTGAAGCTTTCTTT. The chain employs TRBV3-1 (or the pseudogene TRBV3-2) and TRBJ1-1; the match to TRBD1 covers 10 bases. Trimming at V came to 3 bases and at J to 6 bases, leaving 7 bases not matched to a gene. The CDR3 spans 15 residues. Germline V gene lookup returns CDR1 LGHDT and CDR2 YNNKEL (reference sequence).